This T cell receptor (beta chain) was captured in a study of response to subunit inactivated influenza vaccine. The length of the CDR3 is 16 residues. Looked up from germline, CDR1 is SGHVS and CDR2 is FQNEAQ. Between the trimmed V and J ends, which lost 6 bases and 3 bases, there was a span of 21 bases. MiXCR, applied by TCRdb to the RT-PCR reads, yields one record per CDR3 protein. The sample contains 750,000 to 850,000 distinct CDR3 sequences, under 20% of which appear only once. The TCR sequence derives from a man over 45 who received an inactivated influenza vaccine. Specimen: PBMCs from blood, collected about 5 days after vaccination. The chain is built from TRBV7-8 and TRBJ2-7; the D gene is possibly TRBD1 (5 bases). CDR3 bases: TGTGCCAGCAGTCTGTGGATGGACACAGGAATCTACGAGCAGTACTTC. As protein: CASSLWMDTGIYEQYF. Full variable domain (missing parts from reference TRBV7-8 and TRBJ2-7): GAGVSQSPRYKVAKRGQDVALRCDPISGHVSLFWYQQALGQGPEFLTYFQNEAQLDKSGLPSDRFFAERPEGSVSTLKIQRTQQEDSAVYLCASSLWMDTGIYEQYFGPGTRLTVT.